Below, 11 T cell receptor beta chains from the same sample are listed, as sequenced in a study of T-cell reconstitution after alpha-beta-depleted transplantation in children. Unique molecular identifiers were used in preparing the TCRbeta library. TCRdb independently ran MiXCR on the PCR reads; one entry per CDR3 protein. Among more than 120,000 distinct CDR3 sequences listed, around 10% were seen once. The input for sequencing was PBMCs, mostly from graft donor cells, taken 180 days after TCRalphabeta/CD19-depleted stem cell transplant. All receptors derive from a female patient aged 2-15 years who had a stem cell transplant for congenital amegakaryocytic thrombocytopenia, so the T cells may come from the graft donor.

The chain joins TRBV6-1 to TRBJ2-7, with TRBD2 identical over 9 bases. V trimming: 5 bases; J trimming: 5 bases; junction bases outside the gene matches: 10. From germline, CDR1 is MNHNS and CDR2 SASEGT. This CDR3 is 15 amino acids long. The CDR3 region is CASSPLGLAIHEQYF. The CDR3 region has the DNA TGTGCCAGCAGTCCCCTCGGACTAGCGATCCACGAGCAGTACTTC.

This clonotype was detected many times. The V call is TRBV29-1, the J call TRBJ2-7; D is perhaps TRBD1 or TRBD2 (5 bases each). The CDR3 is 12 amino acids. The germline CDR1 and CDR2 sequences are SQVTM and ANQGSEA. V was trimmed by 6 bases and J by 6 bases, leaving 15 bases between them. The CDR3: CSVVGTVGEQYF. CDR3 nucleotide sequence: TGCAGCGTGGTCGGGACGGTCGGCGAGCAGTACTTC.

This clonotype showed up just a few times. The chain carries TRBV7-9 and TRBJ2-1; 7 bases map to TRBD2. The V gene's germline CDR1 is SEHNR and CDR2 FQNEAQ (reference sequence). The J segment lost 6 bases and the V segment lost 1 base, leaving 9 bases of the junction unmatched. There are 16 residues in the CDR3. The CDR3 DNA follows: TGTGCCAGCAGCTTAGTGCTCTGGGCGGGAGTCAATGAGCAGTTCTTC. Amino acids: CASSLVLWAGVNEQFF.

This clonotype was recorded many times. The CDR3 DNA reads TGCGCCAGCAGTGACAGCTGGGGGCAAGGGGGGGAGCAGTTCTTC. Translating it yields CASSDSWGQGGEQFF. The genes are TRBV10-2 and TRBJ2-1, with D perhaps being TRBD1 or TRBD2 (6 bases each). V shed 3 bases and J shed 10 bases, with 19 bases lying between them. CDR3 length equals 15 residues. The germline V gene encodes CDR1 WSHSY and CDR2 SAAADI.

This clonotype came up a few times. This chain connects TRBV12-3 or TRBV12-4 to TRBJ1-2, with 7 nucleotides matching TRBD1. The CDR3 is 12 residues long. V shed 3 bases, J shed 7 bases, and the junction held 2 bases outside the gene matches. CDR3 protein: CASSFDRVGYTF. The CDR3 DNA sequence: TGTGCCAGCAGTTTCGACAGGGTTGGCTACACCTTC.

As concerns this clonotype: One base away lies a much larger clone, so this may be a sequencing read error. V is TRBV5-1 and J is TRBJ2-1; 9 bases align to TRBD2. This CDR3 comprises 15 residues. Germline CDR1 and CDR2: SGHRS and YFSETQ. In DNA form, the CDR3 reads TGCGTCAGCAGTTCTCTAGCGGGACCTAACGGGGAGCAGTTCTTC. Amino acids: CVSSSLAGPNGEQFF. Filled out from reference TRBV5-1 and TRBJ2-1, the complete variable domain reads KAGVTQTPRYLIKTRGQQVTLSCSPISGHRSVSWYQQTPGQGLQFLFEYFSETQRNKGNFPGRFSGRQFSNSRSEMNVSTLELGDSALYLCVSSSLAGPNGEQFFGPGTRLTVL.

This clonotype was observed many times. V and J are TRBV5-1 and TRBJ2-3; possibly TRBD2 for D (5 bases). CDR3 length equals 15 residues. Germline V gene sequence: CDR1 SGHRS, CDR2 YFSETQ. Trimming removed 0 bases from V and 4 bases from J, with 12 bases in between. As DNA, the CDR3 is TGCGCCAGCAGCTTGGAAGGACTCCGGGCAGATACGCAGTATTTT. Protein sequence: CASSLEGLRADTQYF.

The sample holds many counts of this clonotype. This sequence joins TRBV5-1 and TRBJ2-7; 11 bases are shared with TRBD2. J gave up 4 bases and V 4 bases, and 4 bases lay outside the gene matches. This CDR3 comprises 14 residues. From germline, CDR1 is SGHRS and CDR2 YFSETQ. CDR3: CASSKTSGDYEQYF. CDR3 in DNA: TGCGCCAGCAGCAAGACTAGCGGGGATTACGAGCAGTACTTC.

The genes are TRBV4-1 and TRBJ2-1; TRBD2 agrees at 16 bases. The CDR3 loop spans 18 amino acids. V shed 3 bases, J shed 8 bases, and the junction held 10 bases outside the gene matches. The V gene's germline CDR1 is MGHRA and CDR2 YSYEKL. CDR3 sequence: CASSQMGTSGRAGDEQFF. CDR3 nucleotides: TGCGCCAGCAGCCAGATGGGGACTAGCGGGAGGGCCGGCGATGAGCAGTTCTTC.

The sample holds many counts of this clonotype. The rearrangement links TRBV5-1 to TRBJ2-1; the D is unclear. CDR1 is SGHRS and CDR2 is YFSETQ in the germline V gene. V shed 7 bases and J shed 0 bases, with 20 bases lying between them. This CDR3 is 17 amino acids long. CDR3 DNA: TGCGCCAGCTCCAACCTCGCCGGGTCTCTCTCCTACAATGAGCAGTTCTTC. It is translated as CASSNLAGSLSYNEQFF.

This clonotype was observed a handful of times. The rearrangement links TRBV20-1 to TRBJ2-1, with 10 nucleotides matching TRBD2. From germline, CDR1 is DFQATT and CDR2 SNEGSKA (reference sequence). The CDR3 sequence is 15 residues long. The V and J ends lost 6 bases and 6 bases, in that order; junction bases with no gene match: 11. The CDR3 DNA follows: TGCAGTGCAGACCACGGGCCTAGCGGGAGCAATGAGCAGTTCTTC. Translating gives CSADHGPSGSNEQFF.